Described below is a single T cell receptor beta chain sequence and its context. The entry originates in a study of T cell changes during pregnancy in multiple sclerosis. Assay used: immunoSEQ multiplex PCR; TCRdb lists only in-frame clones, some missing. The profile covers 79,000 or so clones, with more than 90% appearing a single time and 0.21% taken by the ten largest. Per the germline V gene, CDR1 is MNHEY and CDR2 is SMNVEV (reference sequence). J lost 0 bases, V lost 5 bases, and 8 bases had no gene match. The CDR3 has 16 amino acids. The sequence was collected from a female donor with multiple sclerosis, enrolled in a pregnancy study. This chain links TRBV27 with TRBJ2-3, with 7 bases fitting TRBD2. The sample consisted of CD4+ T cells from peripheral blood mononuclear cells, taken before pregnancy. The CDR3 is CASSARAGLSTDTQYF. CDR3 nucleotide sequence: TGTGCCAGCAGTGCGAGAGCGGGACTTAGCACAGATACGCAGTATTTT.